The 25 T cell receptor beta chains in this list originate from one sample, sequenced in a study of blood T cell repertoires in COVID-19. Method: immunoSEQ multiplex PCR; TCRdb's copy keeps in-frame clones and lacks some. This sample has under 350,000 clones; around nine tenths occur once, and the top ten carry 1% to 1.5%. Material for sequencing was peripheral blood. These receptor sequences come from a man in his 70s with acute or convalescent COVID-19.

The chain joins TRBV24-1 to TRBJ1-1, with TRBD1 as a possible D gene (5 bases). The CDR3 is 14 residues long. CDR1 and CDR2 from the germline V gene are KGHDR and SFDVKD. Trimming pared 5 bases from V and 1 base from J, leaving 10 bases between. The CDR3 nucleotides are TGTGCCACCAGTGCTCGGGGGGAGAACACTGAAGCTTTCTTT. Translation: CATSARGENTEAFF.

CDR3: CASSFGTNQNTEAFF. The CDR3 coding sequence is TGTGCCAGCAGTTTCGGGACAAACCAAAACACTGAAGCTTTCTTT. The chain employs TRBV28 and TRBJ1-1; D is perhaps TRBD1 (6 bases). The germline CDR1 and CDR2 sequences are MDHEN and SYDVKM. Deletions cut 3 bases from V and 2 bases from J, with 13 bases between. The CDR3 extends over 15 amino acids.

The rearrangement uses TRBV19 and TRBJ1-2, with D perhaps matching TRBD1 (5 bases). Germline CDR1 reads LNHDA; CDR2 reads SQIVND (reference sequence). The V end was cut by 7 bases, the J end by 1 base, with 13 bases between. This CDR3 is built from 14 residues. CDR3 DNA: TGTGCCAGTACCCCGACAGCCGGTAACTATGGCTACACCTTC. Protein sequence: CASTPTAGNYGYTF.

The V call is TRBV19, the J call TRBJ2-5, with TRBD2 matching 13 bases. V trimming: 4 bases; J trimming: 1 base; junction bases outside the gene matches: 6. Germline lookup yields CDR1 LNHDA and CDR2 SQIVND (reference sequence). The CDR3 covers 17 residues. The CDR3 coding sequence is TGTGCCAGTAGTAGGACTAGCGGGAGAGGCGGCCAAGAGACCCAGTACTTC. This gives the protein CASSRTSGRGGQETQYF.

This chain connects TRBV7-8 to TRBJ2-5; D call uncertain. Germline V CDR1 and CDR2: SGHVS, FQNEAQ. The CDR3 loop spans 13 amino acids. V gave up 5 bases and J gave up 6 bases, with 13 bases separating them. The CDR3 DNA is TGTGCCAGCAGCGTCATCGCGGAAAAGACCCAGTACTTC. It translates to CASSVIAEKTQYF.

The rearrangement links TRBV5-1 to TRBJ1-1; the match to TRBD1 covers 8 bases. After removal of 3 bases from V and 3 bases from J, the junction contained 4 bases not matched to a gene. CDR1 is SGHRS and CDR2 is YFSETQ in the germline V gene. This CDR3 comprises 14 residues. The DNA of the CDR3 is TGCGCCAGCAGCTCTGGACAGGGCGACACTGAAGCTTTCTTT. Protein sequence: CASSSGQGDTEAFF.

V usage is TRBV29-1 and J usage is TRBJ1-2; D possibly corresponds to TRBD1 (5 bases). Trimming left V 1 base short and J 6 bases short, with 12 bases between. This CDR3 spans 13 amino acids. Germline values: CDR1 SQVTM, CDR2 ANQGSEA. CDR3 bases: TGCAGCGTTGAAGTGGGGCGGTTTGATGGCTACACCTTC. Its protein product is CSVEVGRFDGYTF.

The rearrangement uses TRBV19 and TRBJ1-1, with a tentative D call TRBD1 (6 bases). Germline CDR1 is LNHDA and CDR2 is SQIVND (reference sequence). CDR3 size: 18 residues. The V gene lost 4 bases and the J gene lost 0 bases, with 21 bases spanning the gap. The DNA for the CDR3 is TGTGCCAGTAGTAGCTTATGGACAGTTGATGTTATGAACACTGAAGCTTTCTTT. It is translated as CASSSLWTVDVMNTEAFF.

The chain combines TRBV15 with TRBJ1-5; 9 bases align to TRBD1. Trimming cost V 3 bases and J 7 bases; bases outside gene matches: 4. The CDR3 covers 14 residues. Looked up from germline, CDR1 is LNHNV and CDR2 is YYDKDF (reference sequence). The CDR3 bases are TGTGCCACCAGCAGGGACAGGGGAAGCCAGCCCCAGCATTTT. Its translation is CATSRDRGSQPQHF.

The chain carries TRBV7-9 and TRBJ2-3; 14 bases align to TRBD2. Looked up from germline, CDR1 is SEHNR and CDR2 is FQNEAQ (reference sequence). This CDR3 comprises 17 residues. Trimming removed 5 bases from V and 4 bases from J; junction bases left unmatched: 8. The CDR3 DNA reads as TGTGCCAGCAGCGTGGGGGGACTAGCGGGAGTGTCAGATACGCAGTATTTT. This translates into CASSVGGLAGVSDTQYF.

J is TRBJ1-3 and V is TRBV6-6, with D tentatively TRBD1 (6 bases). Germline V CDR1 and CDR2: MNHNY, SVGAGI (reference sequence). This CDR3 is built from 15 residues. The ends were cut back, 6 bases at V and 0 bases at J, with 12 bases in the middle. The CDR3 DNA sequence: TGTGCCAGCAGCCCCAGGGGAAGCTCTGGAAACACCATATATTTT. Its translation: CASSPRGSSGNTIYF.

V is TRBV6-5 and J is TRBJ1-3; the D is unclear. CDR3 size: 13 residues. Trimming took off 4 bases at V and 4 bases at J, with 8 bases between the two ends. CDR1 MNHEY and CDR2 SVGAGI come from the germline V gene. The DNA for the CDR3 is TGTGCCAGCAGTTTGGAACAGGGAAACACCATATATTTT. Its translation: CASSLEQGNTIYF.

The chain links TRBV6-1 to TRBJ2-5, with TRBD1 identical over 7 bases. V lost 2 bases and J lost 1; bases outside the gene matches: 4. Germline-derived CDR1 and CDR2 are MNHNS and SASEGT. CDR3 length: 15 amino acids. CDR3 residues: CASSELGQPQETQYF. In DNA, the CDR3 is TGTGCCAGCAGTGAATTGGGACAGCCCCAAGAGACCCAGTACTTC.

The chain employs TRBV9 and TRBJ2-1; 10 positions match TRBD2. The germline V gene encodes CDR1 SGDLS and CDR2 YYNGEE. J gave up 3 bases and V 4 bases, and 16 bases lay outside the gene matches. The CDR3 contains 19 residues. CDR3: CASSPTLLTSGVNYNEQFF. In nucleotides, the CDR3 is TGTGCCAGCAGCCCGACACTCCTTACTAGCGGGGTCAACTACAATGAGCAGTTCTTC.

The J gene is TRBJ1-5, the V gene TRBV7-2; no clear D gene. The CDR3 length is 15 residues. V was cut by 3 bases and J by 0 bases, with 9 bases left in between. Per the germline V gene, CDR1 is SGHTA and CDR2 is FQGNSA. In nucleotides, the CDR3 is TGTGCCAGCAGCTTTTCGGGAGATAGCAATCAGCCCCAGCATTTT. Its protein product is CASSFSGDSNQPQHF.

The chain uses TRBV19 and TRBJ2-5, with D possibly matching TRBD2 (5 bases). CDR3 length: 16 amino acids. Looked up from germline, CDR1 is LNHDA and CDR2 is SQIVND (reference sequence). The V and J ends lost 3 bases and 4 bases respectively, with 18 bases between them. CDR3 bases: TGTGCCAGTAGTATTCGTTCGGGAAGCATTGGAGAGACCCAGTACTTC. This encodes CASSIRSGSIGETQYF.

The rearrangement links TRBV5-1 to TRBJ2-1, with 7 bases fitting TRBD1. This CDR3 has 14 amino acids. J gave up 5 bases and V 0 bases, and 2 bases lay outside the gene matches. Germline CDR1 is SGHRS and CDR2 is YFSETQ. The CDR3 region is CASSLAGQNNEQFF. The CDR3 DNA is TGCGCCAGCAGCTTGGCGGGACAGAACAATGAGCAGTTCTTC.

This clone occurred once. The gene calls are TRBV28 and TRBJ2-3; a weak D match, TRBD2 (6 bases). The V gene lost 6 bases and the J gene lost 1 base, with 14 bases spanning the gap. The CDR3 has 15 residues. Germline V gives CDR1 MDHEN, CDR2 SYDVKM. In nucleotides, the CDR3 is TGTGCCAGCAGCTTCGGGGGACTCCGCACAGATACGCAGTATTTT. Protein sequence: CASSFGGLRTDTQYF.

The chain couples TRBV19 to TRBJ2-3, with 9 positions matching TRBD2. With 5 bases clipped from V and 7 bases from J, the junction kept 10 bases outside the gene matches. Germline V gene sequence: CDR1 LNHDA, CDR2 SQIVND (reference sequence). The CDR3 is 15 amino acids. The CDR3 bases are TGTGCCAGTAGTTTCCAACTAGCGGGCACGAATACGCAGTATTTT. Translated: CASSFQLAGTNTQYF.

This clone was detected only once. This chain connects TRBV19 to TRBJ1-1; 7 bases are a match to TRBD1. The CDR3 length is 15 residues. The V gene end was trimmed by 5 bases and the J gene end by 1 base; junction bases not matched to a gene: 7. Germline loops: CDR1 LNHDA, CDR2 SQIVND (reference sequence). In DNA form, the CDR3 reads TGTGCCAGTAGTCCTCGACAGGGAAGGAACACTGAAGCTTTCTTT. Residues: CASSPRQGRNTEAFF.

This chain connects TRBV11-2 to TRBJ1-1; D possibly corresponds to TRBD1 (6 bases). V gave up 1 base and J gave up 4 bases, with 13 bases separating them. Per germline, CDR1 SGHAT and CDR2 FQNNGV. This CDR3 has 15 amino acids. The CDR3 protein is CASSLVGRGSTEAFF. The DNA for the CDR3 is TGTGCCAGCAGCTTAGTAGGTAGGGGGAGCACTGAAGCTTTCTTT.

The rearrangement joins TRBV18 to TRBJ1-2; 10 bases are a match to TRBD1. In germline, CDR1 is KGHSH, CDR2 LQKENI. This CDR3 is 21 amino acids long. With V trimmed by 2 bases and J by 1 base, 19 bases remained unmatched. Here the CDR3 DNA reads TGTGCCAGCTCACCATTCGTGGGTCAGGGGACAGGGGCAGACGGTAACTATGGCTACACCTTC. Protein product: CASSPFVGQGTGADGNYGYTF.

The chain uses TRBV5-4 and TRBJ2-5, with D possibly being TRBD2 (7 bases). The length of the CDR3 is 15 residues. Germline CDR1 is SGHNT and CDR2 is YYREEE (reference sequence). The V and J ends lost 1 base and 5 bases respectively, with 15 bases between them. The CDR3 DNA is TGTGCCAGCAGCTTGAGCGGGACAACAACTGAGACCCAGTACTTC. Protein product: CASSLSGTTTETQYF.

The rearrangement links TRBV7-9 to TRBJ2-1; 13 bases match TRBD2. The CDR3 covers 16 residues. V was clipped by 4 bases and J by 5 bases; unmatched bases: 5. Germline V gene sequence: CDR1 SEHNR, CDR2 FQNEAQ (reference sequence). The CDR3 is CASSSTLAGGDNEQFF. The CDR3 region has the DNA TGTGCCAGCAGCTCTACACTAGCGGGAGGGGACAATGAGCAGTTCTTC.

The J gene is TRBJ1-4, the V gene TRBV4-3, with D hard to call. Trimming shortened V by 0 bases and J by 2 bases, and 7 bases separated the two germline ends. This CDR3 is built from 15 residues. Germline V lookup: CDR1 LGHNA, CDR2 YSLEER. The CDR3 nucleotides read TGCGCCAGCAGCCAAGAGGCGGGGACTAATGAAAAACTGTTTTTT. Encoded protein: CASSQEAGTNEKLFF.